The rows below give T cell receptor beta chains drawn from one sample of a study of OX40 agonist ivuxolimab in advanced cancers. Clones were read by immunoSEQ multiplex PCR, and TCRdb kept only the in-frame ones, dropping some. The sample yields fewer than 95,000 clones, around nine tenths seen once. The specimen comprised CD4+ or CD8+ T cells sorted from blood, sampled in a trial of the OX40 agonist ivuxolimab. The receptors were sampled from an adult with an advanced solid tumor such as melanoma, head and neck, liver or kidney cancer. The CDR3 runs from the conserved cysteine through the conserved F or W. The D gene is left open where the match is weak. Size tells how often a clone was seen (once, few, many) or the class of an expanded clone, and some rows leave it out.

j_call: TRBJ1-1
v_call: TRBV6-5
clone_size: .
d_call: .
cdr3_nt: TGTGCCAGCAGTTACCGAGGCGCTGAAGCTTTCTTT
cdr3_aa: CASSYRGAEAFF

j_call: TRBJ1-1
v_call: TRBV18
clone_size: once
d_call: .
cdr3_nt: TGTGCCAGCTCACCCGGAGTCCAGATGAACACTGAAGCTTTCTTT
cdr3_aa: CASSPGVQMNTEAFF

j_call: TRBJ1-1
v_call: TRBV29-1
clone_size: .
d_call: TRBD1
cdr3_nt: TGCAGCGGGGGACAGGGGCACACTGAAGCTTTCTTT
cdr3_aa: CSGGQGHTEAFF

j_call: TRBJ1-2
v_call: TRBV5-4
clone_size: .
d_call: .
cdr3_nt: TGTGCCAGCAGCCAAGCGGAGGGAGTTGGTGCCTATGGCTACACCTTC
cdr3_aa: CASSQAEGVGAYGYTF

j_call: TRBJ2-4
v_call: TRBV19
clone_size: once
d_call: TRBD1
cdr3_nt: TGTGCCAGTAGCCTTAGGGGACAGGGGGTCTCTATAGCCAAAAACATTCAGTACTTC
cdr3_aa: CASSLRGQGVSIAKNIQYF

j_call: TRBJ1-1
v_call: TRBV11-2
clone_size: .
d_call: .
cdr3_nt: TGTGCCAGCAGCTTGGCTGGGCCCAGGACTGAAGCTTTCTTT
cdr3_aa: CASSLAGPRTEAFF

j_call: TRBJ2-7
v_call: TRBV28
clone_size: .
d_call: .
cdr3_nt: TGTGCCAGCAGTTTTGGAGATAGGGACTACGAGCAGTACTTC
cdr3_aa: CASSFGDRDYEQYF

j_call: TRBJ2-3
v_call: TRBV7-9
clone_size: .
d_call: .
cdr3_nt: TGTGCCAGCATGTGGGGGACTAGCACAGATACGCAGTATTTT
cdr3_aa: CASMWGTSTDTQYF

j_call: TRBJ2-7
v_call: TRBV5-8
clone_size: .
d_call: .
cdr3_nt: TGTGCCAGCGGGCTACAGGGCCACGAGCAGTACTTC
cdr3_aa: CASGLQGHEQYF

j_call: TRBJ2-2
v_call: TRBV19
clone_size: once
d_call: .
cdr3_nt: TGTGCCAGTAGTATACGAAAGACGGGAACGAACACCGGGGAGCTGTTTTTT
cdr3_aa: CASSIRKTGTNTGELFF

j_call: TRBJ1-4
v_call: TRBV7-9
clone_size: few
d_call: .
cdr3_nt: TGTGCCAGCAGCTTACAGGGAGTAAAACTGTTTTTT
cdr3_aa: CASSLQGVKLFF

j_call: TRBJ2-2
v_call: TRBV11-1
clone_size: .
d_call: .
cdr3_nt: TGTGCCAGCAGCCTAAGGGGGGCCGACACCGGGGAGCTGTTTTTT
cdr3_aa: CASSLRGADTGELFF

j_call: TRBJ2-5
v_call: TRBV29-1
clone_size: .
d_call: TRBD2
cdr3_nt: TGCAGCGTGGATGGACTAGCGGGAGGCTTCCAAGAGACCCAGTACTTC
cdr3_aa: CSVDGLAGGFQETQYF

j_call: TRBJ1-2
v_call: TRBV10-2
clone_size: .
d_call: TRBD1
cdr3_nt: TGCGCCAGCAGGAAGGGCAGGGGGTCCCTTGAGATTTGGGATGGCTACACCTTC
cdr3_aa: CASRKGRGSLEIWDGYTF

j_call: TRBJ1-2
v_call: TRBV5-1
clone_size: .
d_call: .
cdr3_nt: TGCGCCAGCAGCTTGGTCGCGGGGGGCGATGGCTACACCTTC
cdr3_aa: CASSLVAGGDGYTF

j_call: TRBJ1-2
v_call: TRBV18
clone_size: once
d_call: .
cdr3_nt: TGTGCCAGCTCACCACAGGACGTCTATGGCTACACCTTC
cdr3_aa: CASSPQDVYGYTF

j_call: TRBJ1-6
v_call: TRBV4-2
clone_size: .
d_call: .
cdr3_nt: TGTGCCAGCAGCCATACCCAGGGAATCACCCTCCACTTT
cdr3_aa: CASSHTQGITLHF

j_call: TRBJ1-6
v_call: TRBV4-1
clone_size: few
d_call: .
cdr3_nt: TGCGCCAGCAGCCAAGTTTTGAATAATTCACCCCTCCACTTT
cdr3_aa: CASSQVLNNSPLHF

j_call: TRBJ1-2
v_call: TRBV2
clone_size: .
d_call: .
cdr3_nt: TGTGCCAGCATGGGCGACGGACCCTATGGCTACACCTTC
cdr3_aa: CASMGDGPYGYTF

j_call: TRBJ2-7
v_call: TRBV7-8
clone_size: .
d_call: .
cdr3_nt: TGTGCCAGCAGCTTAGCGGGCCAATACGAGCAGTACTTC
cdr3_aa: CASSLAGQYEQYF

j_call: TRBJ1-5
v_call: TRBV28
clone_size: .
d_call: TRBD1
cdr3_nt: TGTGCCAGCAGCTTCGGCAGGGGGGGGCATCAGCCCCAGCATTTT
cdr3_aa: CASSFGRGGHQPQHF

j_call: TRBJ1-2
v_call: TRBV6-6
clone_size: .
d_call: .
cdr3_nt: TGTGCCAGCAGTGAGAGGACAAGTAACTATGGCTACACCTTC
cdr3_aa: CASSERTSNYGYTF

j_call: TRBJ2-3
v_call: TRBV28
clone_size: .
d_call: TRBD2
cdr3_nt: TGTGCCAGCAGTTCCTCCGGGACTAGCGGGAGGGCCCCGCCAGATACGCAGTATTTT
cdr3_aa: CASSSSGTSGRAPPDTQYF

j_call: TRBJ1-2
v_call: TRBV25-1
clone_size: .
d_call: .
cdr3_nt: TGTGCCAGCAGTGAAGGGCCGATCTATGGCTACACCTTC
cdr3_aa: CASSEGPIYGYTF

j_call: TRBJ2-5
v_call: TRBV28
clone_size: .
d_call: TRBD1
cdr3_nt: TGTGCCAGCAGTTTATCGGGACAGGGCCCTCAAGAGACCCAGTACTTC
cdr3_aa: CASSLSGQGPQETQYF

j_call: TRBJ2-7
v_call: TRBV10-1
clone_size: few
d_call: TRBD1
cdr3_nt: TGCGCCAGCAGTGACGCAGGATTTGGGACAGCCTCAGGTTGGCAGTACTTC
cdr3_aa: CASSDAGFGTASGWQYF

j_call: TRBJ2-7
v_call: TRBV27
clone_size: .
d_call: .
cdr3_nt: TGTGCCAGCAGTTTATGGGGGGCAATAGGACCCTACGAGCAGTACTTC
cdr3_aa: CASSLWGAIGPYEQYF

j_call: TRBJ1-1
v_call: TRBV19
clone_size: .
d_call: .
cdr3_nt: TGTGCCAGTAATGCGGGGCCAGGCCAGTGGACTGAAGCTTTCTTT
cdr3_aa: CASNAGPGQWTEAFF

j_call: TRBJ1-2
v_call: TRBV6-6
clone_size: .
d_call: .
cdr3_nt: TGTGCCAGCAGACTCACAGGGTCCAATGGCTACACCTTC
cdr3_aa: CASRLTGSNGYTF

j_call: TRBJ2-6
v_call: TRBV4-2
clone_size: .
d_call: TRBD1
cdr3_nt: TGTGCCAGCAGCCCCGACAGGGGGCTCTCTGGGGCCAACGTCCTGACTTTC
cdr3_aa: CASSPDRGLSGANVLTF

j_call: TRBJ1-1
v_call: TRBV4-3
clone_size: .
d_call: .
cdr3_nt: TGCGCCAGCAGCCAAGATCGGGGAGGGCTTTTGCGGACTGAAGCTTTCTTT
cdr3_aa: CASSQDRGGLLRTEAFF

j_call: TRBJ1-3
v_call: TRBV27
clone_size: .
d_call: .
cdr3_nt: TGTGCCAGCAGCCGGGCAGGGGACGGAAACACCATATATTTT
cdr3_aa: CASSRAGDGNTIYF

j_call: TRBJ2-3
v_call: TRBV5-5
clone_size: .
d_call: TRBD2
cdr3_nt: TGTGCCAGCAGCTGGAACTTCGCGGGGGGGCAAGATACGCAGTATTTT
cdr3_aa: CASSWNFAGGQDTQYF

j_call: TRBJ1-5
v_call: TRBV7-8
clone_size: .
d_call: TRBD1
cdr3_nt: TGTGCCAGCAGCCCAGGGGGGGGGATTTCGGGCAATCAGCCCCAGCATTTT
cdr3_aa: CASSPGGGISGNQPQHF

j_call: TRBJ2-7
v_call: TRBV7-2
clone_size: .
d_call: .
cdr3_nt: TGTGCCAGCAGCTTAAGTGTCCTCGGGGCTTTCTACGAGCAGTACTTC
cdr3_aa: CASSLSVLGAFYEQYF

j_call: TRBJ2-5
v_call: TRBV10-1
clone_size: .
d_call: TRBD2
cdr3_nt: TGCGCCAGCAGTTCAATCCTAGCGGAGCCTCAAGAGACCCAGTACTTC
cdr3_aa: CASSSILAEPQETQYF

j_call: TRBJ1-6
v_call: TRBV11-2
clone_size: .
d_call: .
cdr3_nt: TGTGCCAGCAGCTTAGAACCGGGCGGGAATTCACCCCTCCACTTT
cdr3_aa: CASSLEPGGNSPLHF

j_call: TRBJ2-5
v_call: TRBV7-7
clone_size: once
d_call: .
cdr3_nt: TGTGCCAGCAGCTTAGCTACCAACCAAGAGACCCAGTACTTC
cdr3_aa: CASSLATNQETQYF

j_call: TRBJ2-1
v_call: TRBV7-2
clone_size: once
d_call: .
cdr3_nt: TGTGCCAGCAGCTTAGATGGTAGCGCCATTGAGCAGTTCTTC
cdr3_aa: CASSLDGSAIEQFF

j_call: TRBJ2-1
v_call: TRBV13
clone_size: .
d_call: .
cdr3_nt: TGTGCCAGCAGCTTGGGCTCGCGGTTCGGCGAGTTCTTC
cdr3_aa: CASSLGSRFGEFF

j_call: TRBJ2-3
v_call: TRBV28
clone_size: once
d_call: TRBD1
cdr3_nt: TGTGCCAGCAGTTTACAACAGGGGGCAGATACGCAGTATTTT
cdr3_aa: CASSLQQGADTQYF

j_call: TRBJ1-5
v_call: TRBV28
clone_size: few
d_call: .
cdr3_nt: TGTGCCAGCAGGGTTAGCAATCAGCCCCAGCATTTT
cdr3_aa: CASRVSNQPQHF

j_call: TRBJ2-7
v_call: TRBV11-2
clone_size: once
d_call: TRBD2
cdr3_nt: TGTGCCAGCAGCCGGGGAGCGGGAGTGAGTTACGAGCAGTACTTC
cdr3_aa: CASSRGAGVSYEQYF

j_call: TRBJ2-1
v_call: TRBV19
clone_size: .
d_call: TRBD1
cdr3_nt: TGTGCCAGTAGTAAACTGACAGGGGGATATGAGCAGTTCTTC
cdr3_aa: CASSKLTGGYEQFF

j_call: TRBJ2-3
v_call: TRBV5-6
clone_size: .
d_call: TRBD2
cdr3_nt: TGTGCCAGCAGCTTTGAACTAGCGCTACCCACAGATACGCAGTATTTT
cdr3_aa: CASSFELALPTDTQYF

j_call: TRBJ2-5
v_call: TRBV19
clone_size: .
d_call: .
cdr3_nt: TGTGCCAGTAGTCCAGGTTCTGGGGCCCAGTACTTC
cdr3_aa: CASSPGSGAQYF

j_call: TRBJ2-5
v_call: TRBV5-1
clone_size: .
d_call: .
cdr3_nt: TGCGCCAGCAGGGGGGAGACCCAAGAGACCCAGTACTTC
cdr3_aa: CASRGETQETQYF